This entry lists 24 T cell receptor beta chains sequenced from one sample in a study of OX40 agonist ivuxolimab in advanced cancers. Data came from immunoSEQ multiplex PCR; TCRdb stores just in-frame clones and leaves some out. This sample carries almost 70,000 clones, about 89% of them seen once, and the ten largest clones take 4% to 4.5%. The source material was CD4+ or CD8+ T cells sorted from blood, sampled in a trial of the OX40 agonist ivuxolimab. These receptors all stem from an adult with an advanced solid tumor such as melanoma, head and neck, liver or kidney cancer.

The rearrangement uses TRBV25-1 and TRBJ2-1, with D hard to call. Trimming left V 8 bases short and J 6 bases short, with 14 bases between. In germline, CDR1 is MGHDK, CDR2 SYGVNS. This CDR3 is built from 13 residues. CDR3 residues: CASSLQASNEQFF. DNA for the CDR3: TGTGCCAGCTCCCTCCAGGCCTCCAATGAGCAGTTCTTC.

V gene TRBV7-8 combines with J gene TRBJ1-2, with D possibly being TRBD1 (6 bases). This CDR3 is 15 amino acids long. V gave up 2 bases and J gave up 8 bases, with 18 bases separating them. CDR1 is SGHVS, CDR2 FQNEAQ, per germline. CDR3 amino acids: CASSLRSGDLIGYTF. The CDR3, as DNA: TGTGCCAGCAGCTTACGGTCAGGGGACCTCATAGGCTACACCTTC.

CDR3 sequence: CASSPSWEGPGTQYF. DNA of the CDR3: TGTGCCAGTAGTCCATCCTGGGAGGGGCCGGGGACCCAGTACTTC. The V and J genes are TRBV19 and TRBJ2-5; 7 bases align to TRBD2. J gave up 7 bases and V 5 bases, and 13 bases lay outside the gene matches. The CDR3 has 15 residues. The germline V gene encodes CDR1 LNHDA and CDR2 SQIVND (reference sequence).

The rearrangement links TRBV2 to TRBJ2-3; 7 nucleotides agree with TRBD2. The germline gives CDR1 SNHLY, CDR2 FYNNEI. V gave up 0 bases and J gave up 9 bases; unmatched junction bases: 9. This CDR3 has 15 amino acids. The CDR3 bases are TGTGCCAGCAGTGAAGCCTCTATCTCTAGCGGAACGCAGTATTTT. Amino acids: CASSEASISSGTQYF.

The chain couples TRBV18 to TRBJ2-3; 11 nucleotides align to TRBD2. This CDR3 is 18 amino acids long. J lost 5 bases, V lost 1 base, and 11 bases had no gene match. Germline loops: CDR1 KGHSH, CDR2 LQKENI. The CDR3 bases are TGTGCCAGCTCACCACGACGTACACTAGCGGGAGTTGGAGATACGCAGTATTTT. Translating gives CASSPRRTLAGVGDTQYF.

The genes are TRBV30 and TRBJ1-4, with a possible D match to TRBD1 (6 bases). CDR1 GTSNPN and CDR2 SVGIG come from the germline V gene (reference sequence). This CDR3 comprises 14 residues. The ends were cut back, 2 bases at V and 8 bases at J, with 15 bases in the middle. CDR3 region: CAWSRGGGGEKLFF. Here the CDR3 DNA reads TGTGCCTGGAGTAGAGGGGGGGGTGGAGAAAAACTGTTTTTT.

CDR3 in DNA: TGCGCCAGCAGCCAAGAGAGGGGAACAGGGTTAGTCCACGAGCAGTACTTC. It encodes CASSQERGTGLVHEQYF. This chain uses TRBV4-3 with TRBJ2-7, with D possibly matching TRBD1 (6 bases). This CDR3 has 17 amino acids. CDR1 LGHNA and CDR2 YSLEER come from the germline V gene. Trimming shortened V by 0 bases and J by 5 bases, and 20 bases separated the two germline ends.

This clone was observed a few times. CDR3 nucleotide sequence: TGTGCCAGCACCCCAGGTTCGAGAGTGAACACTGAAGCTTTCTTT. Amino acid sequence: CASTPGSRVNTEAFF. This chain connects TRBV28 to TRBJ1-1; D ambiguous. V gave up 7 bases and J gave up 0 bases, with 15 bases separating them. Germline CDR1 and CDR2: MDHEN and SYDVKM. The CDR3 is made up of 15 amino acids.

J is TRBJ2-1 and V is TRBV18, with 11 positions matching TRBD2. CDR3 length equals 16 residues. The V and J ends lost 0 bases and 4 bases, in that order; junction bases with no gene match: 2. Germline V gives CDR1 KGHSH, CDR2 LQKENI. The CDR3 region is CASSPPGLAVYNEQFF. DNA for the CDR3: TGTGCCAGCTCACCACCGGGACTAGCGGTTTACAATGAGCAGTTCTTC.

The gene calls are TRBV11-3 and TRBJ2-7; 7 bases are shared with TRBD1. The CDR3 consists of 15 residues. Germline V gene lookup returns CDR1 SGHNT and CDR2 YENEEA. V was pared by 4 bases and J by 3 bases, with 9 bases of the junction left unmatched. CDR3 bases: TGTGCCAGCAGCTCCCAGACCTGGACAGGCTACGAGCAGTACTTC. Protein sequence: CASSSQTWTGYEQYF.

The chain uses TRBV19 and TRBJ2-2; 8 bases line up with TRBD2. This CDR3 is 18 amino acids long. With V trimmed by 5 bases and J by 3 bases, 14 bases remained unmatched. Germline-derived CDR1 and CDR2 are LNHDA and SQIVND (reference sequence). CDR3 in amino acids: CASSGRPTSGQYTGELFF. DNA of the CDR3: TGTGCCAGTAGTGGCCGGCCTACTAGCGGACAATACACCGGGGAGCTGTTTTTT.

The CDR3: CASSLALNTEAFF. CDR3 in DNA: TGCGCCAGCAGCTTGGCGCTGAACACTGAAGCTTTCTTT. This sequence joins TRBV5-1 and TRBJ1-1; no clear D. The CDR3 has 13 amino acids. Trimming stripped 0 bases from V and 0 bases from J, with 3 bases between. Germline CDR1 SGHRS, CDR2 YFSETQ.

CDR3 coding DNA: TGTGCCAGCAGCTCGCCTGGGACTGAAGCTTTCTTT. This gives the protein CASSSPGTEAFF. The rearrangement joins TRBV5-5 to TRBJ1-1; D is ambiguous. Germline loops: CDR1 SGHKS, CDR2 YYEKEE (reference sequence). The germline V and J ends were trimmed by 3 bases and 5 bases, with 8 bases remaining between them. The CDR3 totals 12 residues.

This sequence joins TRBV30 and TRBJ1-4, with D possibly being TRBD1 (6 bases). The CDR3 is 13 residues long. The germline gives CDR1 GTSNPN, CDR2 SVGIG (reference sequence). Trimming left V 4 bases short and J 7 bases short, with 13 bases between. CDR3 amino acids: CAWNRDKGEKLFF. The CDR3 nucleotides are TGTGCCTGGAACCGGGACAAGGGTGAAAAACTGTTTTTT.

The chain uses TRBV28 and TRBJ1-1; TRBD1 agrees at 7 bases. CDR3 length: 14 residues. Germline lookup yields CDR1 MDHEN and CDR2 SYDVKM. V shed 5 bases, J shed 5 bases, and the junction held 8 bases outside the gene matches. The CDR3 sequence: CASSRGQLRTEAFF. CDR3 sequence (DNA): TGTGCCAGCAGTCGGGGACAGCTTCGAACTGAAGCTTTCTTT.

The chain combines TRBV6-4 with TRBJ2-2; D unresolved. The CDR3 extends over 13 amino acids. Trimming pared 1 base from V and 3 bases from J, leaving 3 bases between. Germline V gene sequence: CDR1 MRHNA, CDR2 SNTAGT. The CDR3 region has the DNA TGTGCCAGCAGTGACTTCTACACCGGGGAGCTGTTTTTT. Translating it yields CASSDFYTGELFF.

CDR3 sequence reads: CASSQRVNEQFF. The CDR3 nucleotides read TGTGCCAGCAGCCAGAGGGTAAATGAGCAGTTCTTC. V usage is TRBV4-2 and J usage is TRBJ2-1; tentatively, D is TRBD2 (5 bases). This CDR3 has 12 residues. Trimming took 3 bases from V and 7 from J, leaving 7 bases between them. The V gene's germline CDR1 is LGHNA and CDR2 YNFKEQ.

The chain carries TRBV19 and TRBJ1-6; tentative D call: TRBD1 (6 bases). Trimming removed 3 bases at V and 5 bases at J, with 11 bases between. CDR3 size: 15 residues. Germline V gene lookup returns CDR1 LNHDA and CDR2 SQIVND (reference sequence). The CDR3 DNA sequence: TGTGCCAGTAGTATTCCCGGACAGCATAATTCACCCCTCCACTTT. Translation gives CASSIPGQHNSPLHF.

This rearrangement joins TRBV18 to TRBJ1-2; D is unclear. The germline CDR1 and CDR2 sequences are KGHSH and LQKENI. Trimming took 5 bases from V and 6 from J, leaving 13 bases between them. The length of the CDR3 is 13 residues. Here the CDR3 DNA reads TGTGCCAGCTCATCAGGCAGTGTCGATGGCTACACCTTC. This codes for CASSSGSVDGYTF.

The chain uses TRBV18 and TRBJ2-7, with 8 bases identical to TRBD1. With 0 bases clipped from V and 5 bases from J, the junction kept 6 bases outside the gene matches. This CDR3 comprises 15 residues. In germline, CDR1 is KGHSH, CDR2 LQKENI. The CDR3 nucleotides are TGTGCCAGCTCACCACCTACAGGGGGGAGAAACGAGCAGTACTTC. Its protein is CASSPPTGGRNEQYF.

The chain is built from TRBV7-2 and TRBJ1-1; D remains unclear. The CDR3 extends over 14 amino acids. Germline-derived CDR1 and CDR2 are SGHTA and FQGNSA. The germline V and J ends were trimmed by 5 bases and 4 bases, with 14 bases remaining between them. The CDR3 DNA is TGTGCCAGCAGCGAGACCTTGGGTGGCACTGAAGCTTTCTTT. Its translation is CASSETLGGTEAFF.

This chain joins TRBV5-6 and TRBJ2-7; TRBD2 aligns across 15 bases. The germline CDR1 and CDR2 sequences are SGHDT and YYEEEE. The length of the CDR3 is 15 residues. Germline trimming cut 4 bases from V and 4 bases from J; bases unmatched to any gene: 3. CDR3 in DNA: TGTGCCAGCAGCACAGGGACTAGCGGGAGGTACGAGCAGTACTTC. Its translation is CASSTGTSGRYEQYF.

This chain links TRBV21-1 with TRBJ2-1; no DNA check was done on the table's D call, TRBD1. TRBV21-1 is labeled a pseudogene. The CDR3 length is 18 residues. CDR3 sequence: CASSRAILSDSSYNEQFF. DNA for the CDR3: TGTGCCAGCAGCAGGGCCATCTTATCTGATAGCTCCTACAATGAGCAGTTCTTC.

In its sample, this clone was seen once. The chain couples TRBV7-9 to TRBJ2-1; 9 bases are shared with TRBD2. The V segment lost 3 bases and the J segment 8 bases; nucleotides outside the gene matches: 8. CDR1 and CDR2 from the germline V gene are SEHNR and FQNEAQ (reference sequence). The CDR3 length is 15 residues. The DNA for the CDR3 is TGTGCCAGCAGCTTGTTCCTAGCGGGACGCGATGAGCAGTTCTTC. It is translated as CASSLFLAGRDEQFF.